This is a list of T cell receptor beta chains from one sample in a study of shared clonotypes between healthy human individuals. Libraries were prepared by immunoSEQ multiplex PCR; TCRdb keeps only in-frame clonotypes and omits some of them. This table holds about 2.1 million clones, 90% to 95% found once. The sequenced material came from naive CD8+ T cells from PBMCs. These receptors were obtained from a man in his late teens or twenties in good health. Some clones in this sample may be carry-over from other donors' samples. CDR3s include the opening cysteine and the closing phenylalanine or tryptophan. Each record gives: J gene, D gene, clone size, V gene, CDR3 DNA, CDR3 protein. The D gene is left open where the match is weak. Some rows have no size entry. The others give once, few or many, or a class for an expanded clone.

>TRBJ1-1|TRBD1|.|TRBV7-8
TGTGCCAGCAGCAGGACAGGGGGCCTAAACACTGAAGCTTTCTTT
CASSRTGGLNTEAFF
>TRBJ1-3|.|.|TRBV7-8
TGTGCCAGCAGCTTAGAGGAAGGGTCTTTTAGAAACACCATATATTTT
CASSLEEGSFRNTIYF
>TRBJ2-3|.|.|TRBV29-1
TGCAGCGTTGAAGATCTTGTCGGCGGGTATTTT
CSVEDLVGGYF
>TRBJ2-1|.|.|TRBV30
TGTGCCTCCTCGCGATGGAAAAATCTCCACAATGAGCAGTTCTTC
CASSRWKNLHNEQFF
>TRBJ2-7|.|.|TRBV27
TGTGCCAGCAGTTTATCGCTGGGGCTAGTCGGCGAGCAGTACTTC
CASSLSLGLVGEQYF
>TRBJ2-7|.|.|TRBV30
TGTGCCTGGACCGGGACCACGCGTCGCTACGAGCAGTACTTC
CAWTGTTRRYEQYF
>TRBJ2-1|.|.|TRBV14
TGTGCCAGCAGCCTAGGGGCCGAGCAGTTCTTC
CASSLGAEQFF
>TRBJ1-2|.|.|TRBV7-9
TGTGCCAGCAGCTTTTGGGAAAACTATGGCTACACCTTC
CASSFWENYGYTF
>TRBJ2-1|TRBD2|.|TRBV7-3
TGTGCCAGCAGATCCACTAGCGGGGCGTACAATGAGCAGTTCTTC
CASRSTSGAYNEQFF
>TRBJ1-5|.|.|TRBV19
TGTGCCAGTAGTATAGGGCGGAGCCATCAGCCCCAGCATTTT
CASSIGRSHQPQHF
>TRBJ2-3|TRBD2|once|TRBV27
TGTGCCAGCAGTTTGCACGGGACTAGCGGGATCACAGATACGCAGTATTTT
CASSLHGTSGITDTQYF
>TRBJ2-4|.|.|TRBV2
TGTGCCAGCAGTGAAGCTCGGTCTGTAGCCAAAAACATTCAGTACTTC
CASSEARSVAKNIQYF
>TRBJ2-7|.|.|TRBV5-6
TGTGCCAGCAGCTTGGGGCGCGAGCAGTACTTC
CASSLGREQYF
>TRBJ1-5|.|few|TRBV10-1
TGCGCCAGCAGTGAAGGAGGGAATCAGCCCCAGCATTTT
CASSEGGNQPQHF
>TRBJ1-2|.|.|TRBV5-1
TGCGCCAGCAGCCCGCTCGGACCTCGGGATGGCTACACCTTC
CASSPLGPRDGYTF
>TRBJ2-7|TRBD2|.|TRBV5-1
TGCGCCAGCAGCTTGAGGCTAGCGGGAGCGCAAGAGCAGTACTTC
CASSLRLAGAQEQYF
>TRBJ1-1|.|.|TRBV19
TGTGCCAGTAGTGCCGGGACGGACTACACTGAAGCTTTCTTT
CASSAGTDYTEAFF
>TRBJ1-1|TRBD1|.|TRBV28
TGTGCCAGCAGTGCCGACAGGGGGGAAGCTTTCTTT
CASSADRGEAFF
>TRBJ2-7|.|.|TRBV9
TGTGCCAGCAGCGTCTCCAGCGGCTACGAGCAGTACTTC
CASSVSSGYEQYF
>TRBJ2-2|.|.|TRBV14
TGTGCCAGCAGCCAAGAATCGGGGATCGAGGAGCTGTTTTTT
CASSQESGIEELFF
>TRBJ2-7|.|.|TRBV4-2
TGTGCCAGCAGCCAAACCGGGACTCCCGGCGAGCAGTACTTC
CASSQTGTPGEQYF
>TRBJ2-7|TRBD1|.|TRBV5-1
TGCGCCAGCAGCTTGACTCAACGGGACAGGGAATCCTACGAGCAGTACTTC
CASSLTQRDRESYEQYF
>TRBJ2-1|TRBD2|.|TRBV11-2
TGTGCCAGCAGTGGTATTGCGCTAGCGGGTGGGAGCTCCTACAATGAGCAGTTCTTC
CASSGIALAGGSSYNEQFF